These 25 T cell receptor beta chains came from one sample sequenced in a study of blood T cell repertoires in COVID-19. Clones were sequenced by immunoSEQ multiplex PCR, and TCRdb holds only the in-frame ones, with some missing. Here the sample spans under 200,000 clones, 83% being singletons. The sample comprised peripheral blood. These receptors all come from a human donor in a cohort sampled during active COVID-19.

This chain uses TRBV9 with TRBJ2-7; D unresolved. CDR3 length: 13 residues. CDR1 and CDR2 (germline): SGDLS, YYNGEE. The V and J ends lost 0 bases and 3 bases respectively, with 7 bases between them. CDR3 bases: TGTGCCAGCAGCGTAGGGCTCAACTACGAGCAGTACTTC. Translating gives CASSVGLNYEQYF. The entire variable domain, with the rest obtained from reference TRBV9 and TRBJ2-7, is as follows: DSGVTQTPKHLITATGQRVTLRCSPRSGDLSVYWYQQSLDQGLQFLIQYYNGEERAKGNILERFSAQQFPDLHSELNLSSLELGDSALYFCASSVGLNYEQYFGPGTRLTVT.

The rearrangement uses TRBV4-3 and TRBJ2-7; TRBD2 matches at 8 bases. The V segment lost 11 bases and the J segment 1 base; nucleotides outside the gene matches: 19. The CDR3 is 17 residues long. Germline V gives CDR1 LGHNA, CDR2 YSLEER. The CDR3 sequence: CARRHATGGGASYEQYF. The DNA of the CDR3 is TGCGCCCGCCGCCACGCGACGGGGGGGGGAGCGTCCTACGAGCAGTACTTC.

This chain uses TRBV28 with TRBJ2-7, with D perhaps matching TRBD1 (6 bases). The ends were cut back, 5 bases at V and 6 bases at J, with 14 bases in the middle. The CDR3 runs to 13 residues. Germline CDR1 MDHEN, CDR2 SYDVKM. Written as DNA, the CDR3 is TGTGCCAGCAGTCCCGGCAGGGGCGTCGAGCAGTACTTC. Its translation is CASSPGRGVEQYF.

This rearrangement joins TRBV7-2 to TRBJ1-4; 8 bases match TRBD1. This CDR3 spans 16 amino acids. V was pared by 0 bases and J by 6 bases, with 6 bases of the junction left unmatched. CDR1 and CDR2 (germline): SGHTA, FQGNSA. The CDR3 loop is CASSLAQGAQDEKLFF. The CDR3 nucleotides are TGTGCCAGCAGCTTAGCGCAGGGGGCGCAGGATGAAAAACTGTTTTTT. Combining the CDR3 with reference TRBV7-2 and TRBJ1-4 gives the whole variable domain GAGVSQSPSNKVTEKGKDVELRCDPISGHTALYWYRQSLGQGLEFLIYFQGNSAPDKSGLPSDRFSAERTGGSVSTLTIQRTQQEDSAVYLCASSLAQGAQDEKLFFGSGTQLSVL.

The chain employs TRBV6-2 or TRBV6-3 and TRBJ1-5; D is undetermined. The CDR3 is 13 residues long. The V and J ends lost 2 bases and 7 bases respectively, with 9 bases between them. CDR1 and CDR2 from the germline V gene are MNHEY and SVGEGT. CDR3 sequence: CASSYNGLQPQHF. The DNA of the CDR3 is TGTGCCAGCAGTTACAATGGCCTCCAGCCCCAGCATTTT.

CDR3: CASSIPDTPYRSLHF. The CDR3 DNA reads as TGTGCCAGTAGTATCCCGGACACGCCGTATCGGTCCCTCCACTTT. V and J are TRBV19 and TRBJ1-6; TRBD1 is a possible D gene (5 bases). V was clipped by 3 bases and J by 14 bases, with 20 bases between them. The CDR3 contains 15 residues. Germline V CDR1 and CDR2: LNHDA, SQIVND (reference sequence).

This clone was observed a handful of times. A junction boundary mismatches the germline segment, possibly from a read error. The V gene is TRBV6-2 or TRBV6-3, the J gene TRBJ1-1, with TRBD1 as a possible D gene (6 bases). The CDR3 has 13 residues. Germline lookup yields CDR1 MNHEY and CDR2 SVGEGT. This CDR3 reads CASSRSGGAEAFF. CDR3 DNA: TGTGCCAGCAGTCGAAGTGGGGGGGCTGAAGCCTTCTTT.

This clone has only a few counts. Other DNA sequences from this sample encode an identical CDR3 as well. The chain couples TRBV7-2 to TRBJ2-1; TRBD1 agrees at 7 bases. The CDR3 spans 13 residues. V lost 1 base to trimming and J lost 9 bases; unmatched junction nucleotides: 3. CDR1 is SGHTA, CDR2 FQGNSA, per germline. In DNA form, the CDR3 reads TGTGCCAGCAGCTTAGACAGGGGTGGTGAGCAGTTCTTC. This gives the protein CASSLDRGGEQFF. Full variable domain (rest looked up from reference TRBV7-2 and TRBJ2-1): GAGVSQSPSNKVTEKGKDVELRCDPISGHTALYWYRQSLGQGLEFLIYFQGNSAPDKSGLPSDRFSAERTGGSVSTLTIQRTQQEDSAVYLCASSLDRGGEQFFGPGTRLTVL.

In its sample, this clone was seen once. This chain's CDR3 is CASSNLPSGVTDTQYF. CDR3 coding DNA: TGTGCCAGCAGTAACCTTCCTAGCGGGGTCACAGATACGCAGTATTTT. The chain combines TRBV27 with TRBJ2-3; the match to TRBD2 covers 9 bases. Germline CDR1 MNHEY, CDR2 SMNVEV (reference sequence). V lost 5 bases to trimming and J lost 2 bases; unmatched junction nucleotides: 8. The CDR3 is 16 residues long.

The J gene is TRBJ2-1, the V gene TRBV3-1 (or the pseudogene TRBV3-2); TRBD1 aligns across 7 bases. V shed 5 bases and J 2 bases; nucleotides not matched to a gene: 6. Germline lookup yields CDR1 LGHDT and CDR2 YNNKEL (reference sequence). The CDR3 runs 15 residues. The CDR3 region is CASSEDRLAYNEQFF. CDR3 in DNA: TGTGCCAGCAGCGAGGACAGGCTTGCCTACAATGAGCAGTTCTTC.

The chain couples TRBV4-2 to TRBJ1-5, with TRBD1 as a possible D gene (6 bases). V was pared by 0 bases and J by 4 bases, with 13 bases between. The germline gives CDR1 LGHNA, CDR2 YNFKEQ. This CDR3 spans 16 amino acids. DNA of the CDR3: TGTGCCAGCAGCCAAGAAGCGGGGGGCGTAAATCAGCCCCAGCATTTT. Protein sequence: CASSQEAGGVNQPQHF.

The sample holds many counts of this clone. The rearrangement joins TRBV3-1 (or the pseudogene TRBV3-2) to TRBJ2-7; 7 nucleotides agree with TRBD2. CDR1 is LGHDT and CDR2 is YNNKEL in the germline V gene (reference sequence). Trimming cost V 4 bases and J 3 bases; bases outside gene matches: 12. This CDR3 has 16 residues. CDR3 bases: TGTGCCAGCAGCCCTAAACCGGGACTACAAAACTACGAGCAGTACTTC. It yields the protein CASSPKPGLQNYEQYF.

This clone showed up just a few times. The chain carries TRBV19 and TRBJ1-1, with 10 bases identical to TRBD1. This CDR3 is built from 15 residues. Germline lookup yields CDR1 LNHDA and CDR2 SQIVND (reference sequence). The ends lost 8 bases at V and 3 bases at J; junction bases unmatched: 9. The CDR3 spells CASSTSDRGDTEAFF. The CDR3 DNA is TGTGCCAGTTCGACCTCGGACAGGGGGGACACTGAAGCTTTCTTT.

V and J are TRBV24-1 and TRBJ2-2, with 7 bases identical to TRBD1. The CDR3 covers 16 residues. Germline V gene lookup returns CDR1 KGHDR and CDR2 SFDVKD. Trimming at V came to 2 bases and at J to 5 bases, leaving 7 bases not matched to a gene. CDR3 nucleotide sequence: TGTGCCACCAGTGATTCCGGGACAGACTTGACCGGGGAGCTGTTTTTT. It codes for CATSDSGTDLTGELFF.

This clone has a handful of counts. The V and J genes are TRBV19 and TRBJ2-1; 10 bases are a match to TRBD2. The germline CDR1 and CDR2 sequences are LNHDA and SQIVND (reference sequence). V lost 6 bases to trimming and J lost 9 bases; unmatched junction nucleotides: 14. CDR3 length equals 16 residues. In DNA, the CDR3 is TGTGCCAGTAGCCCCTTAGCGGGAGGAATGGTAGGTGAGCAGTTCTTC. Translating it yields CASSPLAGGMVGEQFF.

CDR3 nucleotides: TGTGCCAGCAGTTTATGGTCAGGGGGCGAGAATTCACCCCTCCACTTT. It specifies CASSLWSGGENSPLHF. The chain has TRBV27 and TRBJ1-6; the match to TRBD1 covers 8 bases. The germline gives CDR1 MNHEY, CDR2 SMNVEV (reference sequence). The CDR3 extends over 16 amino acids. The ends lost 1 base at V and 7 bases at J; junction bases unmatched: 6.

This chain joins TRBV18 and TRBJ2-7; 7 bases fit TRBD1. This CDR3 contains 15 residues. Germline V gives CDR1 KGHSH, CDR2 LQKENI. V shed 3 bases, J shed 2 bases, and the junction held 7 bases outside the gene matches. The CDR3: CASSPTAGQAYEQYF. In DNA form, the CDR3 reads TGTGCCAGCTCACCTACCGCCGGACAGGCCTACGAGCAGTACTTC.

This chain uses TRBV7-8 with TRBJ1-2; D may be TRBD1 (6 bases). CDR3 size: 15 residues. Germline assignment: CDR1 SGHVS and CDR2 FQNEAQ. Trimming took 1 base from V and 2 from J, leaving 11 bases between them. As DNA, the CDR3 is TGTGCCAGCAGCTTAGGGCAGGGACAAAACTATGGCTACACCTTC. This gives the protein CASSLGQGQNYGYTF. Full variable domain (outside the CDR3, taken from reference TRBV7-8 and TRBJ1-2): GAGVSQSPRYKVAKRGQDVALRCDPISGHVSLFWYQQALGQGPEFLTYFQNEAQLDKSGLPSDRFFAERPEGSVSTLKIQRTQQEDSAVYLCASSLGQGQNYGYTFGSGTRLTVV.

The rearrangement uses TRBV9 and TRBJ2-2, with D perhaps TRBD1 (6 bases). CDR1 and CDR2 (germline): SGDLS, YYNGEE. CDR3 length: 15 amino acids. Trimming stripped 4 bases from V and 7 bases from J, with 17 bases between. CDR3 nucleotides: TGTGCCAGCAGCCCACTAAGGGGGTCGAGCGGGGAGCTGTTTTTT. Translated, it gives CASSPLRGSSGELFF.

The chain joins TRBV12-5 to TRBJ1-3, with D hard to call. Germline V gene lookup returns CDR1 LGHNT and CDR2 FRNRAP. Deletions cut 7 bases from V and 1 base from J, with 5 bases between. The CDR3 has 12 amino acids. CDR3 in amino acids: CASALSGNTIYF. Here the CDR3 DNA reads TGTGCTAGTGCCCTTTCTGGAAACACCATATATTTT.

J is TRBJ2-1 and V is TRBV5-1; 9 positions match TRBD1. The length of the CDR3 is 15 residues. Germline V gives CDR1 SGHRS, CDR2 YFSETQ. V lost 4 bases to trimming and J lost 1 base; unmatched junction nucleotides: 3. The CDR3 DNA follows: TGCGCCAGCAGCCCTGGACAGGGGTCCTACAATGAGCAGTTCTTC. It translates to CASSPGQGSYNEQFF.

This chain links TRBV29-1 with TRBJ2-7; 7 nucleotides line up with TRBD2. V gave up 7 bases and J gave up 5 bases; unmatched junction bases: 11. The CDR3 length is 13 residues. Germline assignment: CDR1 SQVTM and CDR2 ANQGSEA. As DNA, the CDR3 is TGCAGCGCCTTAAGGCGGGAGCCTCACGAGCAGTACTTC. Translated, it gives CSALRREPHEQYF.

The V and J genes are TRBV19 and TRBJ1-5, with a tentative D call TRBD1 (6 bases). There are 17 residues in the CDR3. Germline values: CDR1 LNHDA, CDR2 SQIVND (reference sequence). V lost 2 bases and J 3 bases, leaving 17 bases between the germline ends. CDR3 coding DNA: TGTGCCAGTAGTATAAGGGTTACAGGGACAAACAATCAGCCCCAGCATTTT. This encodes CASSIRVTGTNNQPQHF. The variable domain in full, with the rest retrieved from reference TRBV19 and TRBJ1-5, is DGGITQSPKYLFRKEGQNVTLSCEQNLNHDAMYWYRQDPGQGLRLIYYSQIVNDFQKGDIAEGYSVSREKKESFPLTVTSAQKNPTAFYLCASSIRVTGTNNQPQHFGDGTRLSIL.

The rearrangement joins TRBV6-2 or TRBV6-3 to TRBJ1-5; 9 positions agree with TRBD1. Germline V CDR1 and CDR2: MNHEY, SVGEGT. With 5 bases clipped from V and 7 bases from J, the junction kept 9 bases outside the gene matches. The length of the CDR3 is 15 residues. The CDR3, as DNA: TGTGCCAGCAGTAAGGACAGGGGAACGGGGCAGCCCCAGCATTTT. This sequence encodes CASSKDRGTGQPQHF.

The V call is TRBV5-1, the J call TRBJ2-3; TRBD1 aligns across 12 bases. Germline V gene lookup returns CDR1 SGHRS and CDR2 YFSETQ. The CDR3 length is 17 residues. V dropped 2 bases and J dropped 7; count of bases not matched to a gene: 11. The CDR3: CASSFPPGTGGMNTQYF. The CDR3 DNA is TGCGCCAGCAGCTTCCCACCCGGGACAGGGGGCATGAATACGCAGTATTTT.